A selection of T cell receptor beta chains follows, all from one sample in a study of identical twins. TCRdb re-derived calls from the 5' RACE reads in MiXCR, one entry per CDR3 protein. Of under 300,000 distinct CDR3 sequences detected, around an eighth appear once; the ten largest clones hold 8.8%. The sample taken for sequencing was memory (CD45RO+) T cells sorted from blood. Receptor source: a woman aged 18-35 years in good health. CDR3s include the opening cysteine and the closing phenylalanine or tryptophan. Each record gives: J gene, clone size, CDR3 length, D gene, V gene, CDR3 DNA, CDR3 protein. A D gene is named only where the DNA matches it firmly. Size tells how often a clone was seen (once, few, many) or the class of an expanded clone, and some rows leave it out.

J: TRBJ2-1; size: many; length: 15; D: TRBD2; V: TRBV11-1; DNA: TGTGCCAGCAGCTTTTTTCGGGGGGGCCGCAATGAGCAGTTCTTC; CDR3: CASSFFRGGRNEQFF
J: TRBJ1-4; size: NA; length: 13; D: NA; V: TRBV4-2; DNA: TGTGCCAGCAGCCCCCTCGGGGGCGAAAAACTGTTTTTT; CDR3: CASSPLGGEKLFF
J: TRBJ1-1; size: NA; length: 16; D: TRBD1; V: TRBV5-1; DNA: TGCGCCAGCAGCCCAAGACAGGGAAGGGATAGCACTGAAGCTTTCTTT; CDR3: CASSPRQGRDSTEAFF
J: TRBJ1-1; size: NA; length: 15; D: TRBD1; V: TRBV29-1; DNA: TGCAGCGTTGCCCCCACAGGGGGAATGAACACTGAAGCTTTCTTT; CDR3: CSVAPTGGMNTEAFF
J: TRBJ1-2; size: many; length: 14; D: NA; V: TRBV2; DNA: TGTGCCAGCAGTGAAGAGGGGGTCGACTATGGCTACACCTTC; CDR3: CASSEEGVDYGYTF
J: TRBJ1-5; size: NA; length: 14; D: NA; V: TRBV12-3/TRBV12-4; DNA: TGTGCCAGCAGTTTATCAGAGGCCGGTCGGCCCCAGCATTTT; CDR3: CASSLSEAGRPQHF
J: TRBJ2-1; size: many; length: 14; D: NA; V: TRBV9; DNA: TGTGCCAGCAGCGTGAGGGGGACCTACAATGAGCAGTTCTTC; CDR3: CASSVRGTYNEQFF
J: TRBJ2-1; size: few; length: 15; D: TRBD2; V: TRBV5-1; DNA: TGCGCCAGCAGGAGGACTAGCGGGGGGTACAATGAGCAGTTCTTC; CDR3: CASRRTSGGYNEQFF
J: TRBJ2-1; size: few; length: 12; D: NA; V: TRBV24-1; DNA: TGTGCCACCAGTGATTTAACGGGTGAGCAGTTCTTC; CDR3: CATSDLTGEQFF
J: TRBJ2-1; size: NA; length: 13; D: TRBD2; V: TRBV7-9; DNA: TGTGCCAGCAGCCTATCGGGGGGGCCCTTTTCGTTCTTC; CDR3: CASSLSGGPFSFF
J: TRBJ1-1; size: few; length: 14; D: NA; V: TRBV5-1; DNA: TGCGCCAGCAGCTTGGGGGCTACAGGGACTGAAGCTTTCTTT; CDR3: CASSLGATGTEAFF
J: TRBJ1-1; size: many; length: 14; D: TRBD1; V: TRBV20-1; DNA: TGCAGTGCTCGGTCCCGGGACAGGGACACTGAAGCTTTCTTT; CDR3: CSARSRDRDTEAFF
J: TRBJ2-1; size: NA; length: 13; D: NA; V: TRBV18; DNA: TGTGCCAGCTCACCCCCCTCTTCTAGTTATCTGTTCTTC; CDR3: CASSPPSSSYLFF
J: TRBJ2-1; size: few; length: 17; D: TRBD1; V: TRBV11-2; DNA: TGTGCCAGCAGCTTAGAGTGGGGGACAGGCTCCTACAATGAGCAGTTCTTC; CDR3: CASSLEWGTGSYNEQFF
J: TRBJ2-1; size: many; length: 16; D: TRBD2; V: TRBV24-1; DNA: TGTGCCACCAGTGATGCTAGCGGGTCCAGGGACAATGAGCAGTTCTTC; CDR3: CATSDASGSRDNEQFF
J: TRBJ1-2; size: many; length: 15; D: TRBD1; V: TRBV4-1; DNA: TGCGCCAGCAGCCAGCCCGGACAGGGGGACTATGGCTACACCTTC; CDR3: CASSQPGQGDYGYTF
J: TRBJ2-6; size: NA; length: 15; D: NA; V: TRBV12-3/TRBV12-4; DNA: TGTGCCAGTAGGGGGGGGGCCCTTGGGGCCAACGTCCTGACTTTC; CDR3: CASRGGALGANVLTF
J: TRBJ1-3; size: NA; length: 14; D: NA; V: TRBV12-3/TRBV12-4; DNA: TGTGCCAGCAGTCCTTTTTCCTCTGGAAACACCATATATTTT; CDR3: CASSPFSSGNTIYF
J: TRBJ2-1; size: NA; length: 12; D: NA; V: TRBV24-1; DNA: TGTGCCACCATTAATAGCCTGGGTGAGCAGTTCTTC; CDR3: CATINSLGEQFF
J: TRBJ2-1; size: few; length: 15; D: NA; V: TRBV27; DNA: TGTGCCAGCAGTTTATCCCAGGGGCCCTACAATGAGCAGTTCTTC; CDR3: CASSLSQGPYNEQFF
J: TRBJ2-6; size: NA; length: 18; D: NA; V: TRBV10-3; DNA: TGTGCCATCAGTGAAACAGACGTTGATTTCTCTGGGGCCAACGTCCTGACTTTC; CDR3: CAISETDVDFSGANVLTF
J: TRBJ2-1; size: NA; length: 16; D: TRBD1; V: TRBV27; DNA: TGTGCCAGCAGACAACTACAGGGGGAGGTATCCCCTGAGCAGTTCTTC; CDR3: CASRQLQGEVSPEQFF
J: TRBJ2-1; size: NA; length: 15; D: NA; V: TRBV21-1; DNA: TGTGCCAGCAACCAGCAAACTAGCGGGAGTAGGTTGGCGGTCTTC; CDR3: CASNQQTSGSRLAVF
J: TRBJ1-5; size: few; length: 14; D: NA; V: TRBV12-3/TRBV12-4; DNA: TGTGCCAGCAGTCCCGTCCGGAGCGATCAGCCCCAGCATTTT; CDR3: CASSPVRSDQPQHF